One sample yielded the 30 T cell receptor beta chains listed below, sequenced in a study of immune characterization of retroperitoneal liposarcoma. TCRdb re-called the PCR reads through MiXCR, storing one row per CDR3 protein. This table has about 10,000 distinct CDR3 sequences, 37% appearing once. The sequencing sample was made of tumor tissue. The receptors originated from a male donor with retroperitoneal liposarcoma.

The CDR3 DNA reads TGTGCCAGCAGAGGGACAGGGGGAGCTCCGATGACCTACGAGCAGTACTTC. Protein sequence: CASRGTGGAPMTYEQYF. This chain uses TRBV6-1 with TRBJ2-1; TRBD1 aligns across 11 bases. The better agreement between TRBJ2-7 and the DNA end casts doubt on the J call. In germline, CDR1 is MNHNS, CDR2 SASEGT. The CDR3 has 17 amino acids.

The chain carries TRBV6-1 and TRBJ1-2; 9 bases agree with TRBD1. The CDR3 runs to 12 residues. Germline CDR1 MNHNS, CDR2 SASEGT. V gave up 10 bases and J gave up 6 bases; unmatched junction bases: 6. The DNA of the CDR3 is TGTGCCACTAGACAGGGGGACGATGGCTACACCTTC. Its translation: CATRQGDDGYTF.

This clonotype was picked up many times. The chain uses TRBV7-2 and TRBJ2-5; D may be TRBD1 or TRBD2 (5 bases each). CDR1 is SGHTA, CDR2 FQGNSA, per germline. Trimming shortened V by 1 base and J by 11 bases, and 20 bases separated the two germline ends. The CDR3 loop spans 15 amino acids. CDR3 amino acids: CASSLERGVSNEQYF. The DNA of the CDR3 is TGTGCCAGCAGCTTAGAGAGAGGGGTAAGCAATGAGCAGTACTTC.

This clonotype was seen ten or more times. This chain connects TRBV11-2 to TRBJ2-3; D is undetermined. The CDR3 consists of 11 residues. The germline gives CDR1 SGHAT, CDR2 FQNNGV. V was cut by 7 bases and J by 4 bases, with 6 bases left in between. CDR3 residues: CASNQADTQYF. In DNA, the CDR3 is TGTGCCAGCAACCAAGCAGATACGCAGTATTTT.

This clonotype is categorized as medium-sized. A clone one base away is much larger, so this may be a read error. The V and J genes are TRBV7-2 and TRBJ2-1, with D possibly matching TRBD1 (6 bases). This CDR3 is 15 amino acids long. Per the germline V gene, CDR1 is SGHTA and CDR2 is FQGNSA. The germline V and J ends were trimmed by 3 bases and 10 bases, with 19 bases remaining between them. The CDR3 DNA follows: TGTGCCAGCAGCTTCTTCCGGACAGACTCCTACGAGCAGTTCTTC. Translated: CASSFFRTDSYEQFF.

This clonotype was seen many times. This chain joins TRBV12-3 or TRBV12-4 and TRBJ2-1; 12 bases fit TRBD2. With 6 bases clipped from V and 5 bases from J, the junction kept 8 bases outside the gene matches. This CDR3 is 16 amino acids long. The CDR3 sequence is CASSYETSGRNNEQFF. CDR3 coding DNA: TGTGCCAGCAGCTATGAGACTAGCGGGAGAAACAATGAGCAGTTCTTC.

This clonotype is labeled as medium-sized. V usage is TRBV6-1 and J usage is TRBJ2-5; tentatively, D is TRBD1 (6 bases). Germline-derived CDR1 and CDR2 are MNHNS and SASEGT. This CDR3 contains 14 residues. V lost 7 bases and J 13 bases, leaving 25 bases between the germline ends. CDR3 coding DNA: TGTGCCAGCACCTCTGCGACAGGCCACCCCTGGGGGTACTTC. It translates to CASTSATGHPWGYF.

The chain combines TRBV6-1 with TRBJ2-4, with 10 bases that match TRBD2. The CDR3 length is 15 residues. Germline CDR1 MNHNS, CDR2 SASEGT. V lost 6 bases to trimming and J lost 13 bases; unmatched junction nucleotides: 15. The CDR3 DNA follows: TGTGCCAGCAGAAAAAAAGCGGGGGGGCCCAATGAGCAGTACTTC. This translates into CASRKKAGGPNEQYF.

CDR3 loop: CASSLGGLETQFF. CDR3 bases: TGTGCCAGCAGTTTGGGAGGGTTGGAGACCCAGTTCTTC. V is TRBV25-1 and J is TRBJ2-1; TRBD2 matches at 7 bases. This CDR3 is built from 13 residues. Trimming took 5 bases from V and 13 from J; bases not matched to a gene: 11. Germline V gene sequence: CDR1 MGHDK, CDR2 SYGVNS.

The rearrangement links TRBV6-8 to TRBJ2-2, with 10 positions matching TRBD1. The CDR3 loop spans 15 amino acids. Germline lookup yields CDR1 MNHGY and CDR2 SAAAGT. J lost 5 bases, V lost 8 bases, and 8 bases had no gene match. The chain's CDR3 is CASYRQGALTGELFF. CDR3 nucleotides: TGTGCCAGCTACCGACAGGGGGCGCTTACCGGGGAGCTGTTTTTT.

This clonotype was counted a few times. The rearrangement joins TRBV6-1 to TRBJ2-4, with TRBD1 matching 7 bases. The J call may be mistaken, given a closer DNA end match to TRBJ2-5. Per germline, CDR1 MNHNS and CDR2 SASEGT. The CDR3 length is 16 residues. The CDR3 is CASTQPEETGKETQYF. The CDR3, as DNA: TGTGCCAGCACCCAACCCGAAGAGACAGGGAAAGAGACCCAGTACTTC.

The chain combines TRBV10-1 with TRBJ2-3; 10 nucleotides line up with TRBD2. Germline V gives CDR1 WNHNN, CDR2 SYGVQD (reference sequence). The ends lost 6 bases at V and 1 base at J; junction bases unmatched: 7. The CDR3 has 16 amino acids. CDR3 in amino acids: CASSPNLAGGTDTQYF. The CDR3 nucleotides are TGCGCCAGCAGCCCCAATCTAGCGGGGGGCACAGATACGCAGTATTTT.

The chain joins TRBV6-5 to TRBJ2-7, with D maybe TRBD1 (6 bases). Trimming pared 8 bases from V and 4 bases from J, leaving 21 bases between. CDR3 length: 15 amino acids. CDR1 and CDR2 from the germline V gene are MNHEY and SVGAGI. The DNA of the CDR3 is TGTGCCAGCGGGTACAGGGCCTATCAAGGGTACGAGCAGTACTTC. Protein product: CASGYRAYQGYEQYF.

This clonotype was detected only a few times. This chain links TRBV6-5 with TRBJ2-1; 10 bases are a match to TRBD2. The ends lost 8 bases at V and 10 bases at J; junction bases unmatched: 5. The CDR3 loop spans 12 amino acids. The germline gives CDR1 MNHEY, CDR2 SVGAGI. Here the CDR3 reads CASEREGYEQFF. DNA for the CDR3: TGTGCCAGCGAGCGGGAGGGGTACGAGCAGTTCTTC.

J is TRBJ2-1 and V is TRBV12-3 or TRBV12-4; 8 bases fit TRBD1. There are 14 residues in the CDR3. Trimming removed 7 bases from V and 10 bases from J; junction bases left unmatched: 12. The CDR3 spells CASKVGTGLYEQFF. Written as DNA, the CDR3 is TGTGCCAGCAAGGTCGGGACAGGACTTTACGAGCAGTTCTTC.

The chain uses TRBV6-1 and TRBJ2-5; 7 bases match TRBD1. Germline V lookup: CDR1 MNHNS, CDR2 SASEGT. The V segment lost 7 bases and the J segment 5 bases; nucleotides outside the gene matches: 7. CDR3 length: 13 residues. Written as DNA, the CDR3 is TGTGCCAGCACTAGACAGGGAAGGGAGACCCAGTACTTC. This encodes CASTRQGRETQYF.

The V and J genes are TRBV10-1 and TRBJ2-3, with 7 bases identical to TRBD2. Germline V gene data show CDR1 as WNHNN and CDR2 as SYGVQD (reference sequence). The CDR3 sequence is 15 residues long. J lost 5 bases, V lost 8 bases, and 13 bases had no gene match. The CDR3 bases are TGCGCCAGCTCCCCAGCGGGATCCTCGGGAGATACGCAGTATTTT. Amino acid sequence: CASSPAGSSGDTQYF.

This chain connects TRBV7-2 to TRBJ2-1; 12 bases match TRBD2. The J call is uncertain, as TRBJ2-5 better fits the DNA end. This CDR3 comprises 15 residues. Germline CDR1 SGHTA, CDR2 FQGNSA. CDR3 nucleotide sequence: TGTGCCAGCAGCGCCGATCTAGCGGGGGGGAAGACCCAGTACTTC. This encodes CASSADLAGGKTQYF.

In regard to this clonotype: This CDR3 fails to terminate in the conserved phenylalanine or tryptophan, so it likely reflects a read error. Because the CDR3's place on the DNA is in doubt, the DNA is left out and the CDR3 is given as listed by TCRdb. V and J are TRBV6-1 and TRBJ2-3; no check of the table's D call, TRBD1, against the DNA was made. The length of the CDR3 is 13 amino acids, counting both ends. Germline V CDR1 and CDR2: MNHNS, SASEGT. The CDR3 sequence: CASSEGTATSSTS.

The chain recombines TRBV25-1 with TRBJ2-5, with 11 bases aligning to TRBD1. TRBJ2-7 explains the end of the DNA better; the J call may be wrong. Germline CDR1 reads MGHDK; CDR2 reads SYGVNS. CDR3 length equals 17 residues. The CDR3 DNA sequence: TGTGCCAGCAGTGAACCCCGTGGACAGGGGGCCAACTACGAGCAGTACTTC. It specifies CASSEPRGQGANYEQYF.

The genes are TRBV27 and TRBJ2-3; 10 bases are a match to TRBD2. Germline CDR1 reads MNHEY; CDR2 reads SMNVEV (reference sequence). V was clipped by 6 bases and J by 4 bases; unmatched bases: 10. The CDR3 sequence is 16 residues long. The CDR3 nucleotides are TGTGCCAGCAGCTCTCGAACTAGCGGGGCGGCAGATACGCAGTATTTT. This codes for CASSSRTSGAADTQYF.

On this clonotype: This likely comes from a read error, as the CDR3 has no conserved phenylalanine or tryptophan at its end. Because the CDR3's place on the DNA is in doubt, the DNA is left out and the CDR3 is given as listed by TCRdb. The CDR3 sequence is CASSSSNSKNIQYFGA. The chain uses TRBV7-2 and TRBJ2-6; the D call in the table, TRBD1, was not verified against the DNA. The CDR3 numbers 16 amino acids, ends counted. CDR1 SGHTA and CDR2 FQGNSA come from the germline V gene.

This clonotype was counted once. A much larger clone differs by one base, so this may be a read error. CDR3 DNA sequence: TGTGCCAGCAGTGAACGGGAGGCCGAGACCCAGTTCTTC. Translated: CASSEREAETQFF. The chain recombines TRBV6-1 with TRBJ2-1, with 7 bases matching TRBD2. This CDR3 has 13 amino acids. Trimming took 2 bases from V and 13 from J; bases not matched to a gene: 8. Germline CDR1 MNHNS, CDR2 SASEGT.

The rearrangement links TRBV6-9 to TRBJ2-7; 7 positions match TRBD2. The J call may be mistaken, given a closer DNA end match to TRBJ2-1. This CDR3 has 14 residues. Germline lookup yields CDR1 MNHGY and CDR2 SVAAGI. This CDR3 reads CASSLVTGGYEQFF. The CDR3 DNA follows: TGTGCCAGCAGTTTGGTAACGGGGGGTTACGAGCAGTTCTTC.

This clonotype is medium-sized (0.01 to 0.1%) in the sample. This chain joins TRBV7-2 and TRBJ2-1; D call uncertain. Gene TRBJ2-7 matches the end of the DNA better, so the J call may be wrong. This CDR3 contains 12 residues. CDR1 and CDR2 (germline): SGHTA, FQGNSA. The CDR3: CASSLVGWEQYF. CDR3 coding DNA: TGTGCCAGCAGCTTAGTAGGGTGGGAGCAGTACTTC.

This clonotype was found a few times. The CDR3 sequence is CASSYGTGGADTQYF. The DNA of the CDR3 is TGTGCCAGCAGTTACGGGACAGGGGGCGCAGATACGCAGTATTTT. The chain has TRBV6-5 and TRBJ2-3, with 12 bases matching TRBD1. The CDR3 consists of 15 residues. Trimming at V came to 2 bases and at J to 4 bases, leaving 1 base not matched to a gene. Germline V gene lookup returns CDR1 MNHEY and CDR2 SVGAGI.

Comment on this clonotype: At one end the junction does not follow the germline gene, possibly because of a read error. The genes are TRBV6-8 and TRBJ2-6, with D maybe TRBD2 (5 bases). Germline V gene lookup returns CDR1 MNHGY and CDR2 SAAAGT. CDR3 length: 17 amino acids. Here the CDR3 reads CASSYSLGSSGVNVLTF. The CDR3 nucleotides read TGTGCCAGCAGTTACTCGTTGGGGAGCTCTGGGGTCAACGTCCTGACTTTC.

About this clonotype: This could be a read error, since a much larger clone is one nucleotide away. The chain uses TRBV27 and TRBJ1-2; TRBD1 might be the D (6 bases). The ends were cut back, 0 bases at V and 8 bases at J, with 16 bases in the middle. Germline V lookup: CDR1 MNHEY, CDR2 SMNVEV (reference sequence). This CDR3 has 15 residues. The CDR3 loop is CASSLSRGGGRGYTF. CDR3 DNA: TGTGCCAGCAGTTTATCGAGGGGGGGCGGGAGGGGCTACACCTTC.

By sample fraction, this clonotype is medium-sized. The rearrangement joins TRBV6-1 to TRBJ2-7; 8 bases agree with TRBD2. CDR1 is MNHNS, CDR2 SASEGT, per germline. Unmatched junction bases numbered 7, after V lost 6 bases and J lost 3 bases. The CDR3 totals 14 residues. The CDR3 loop reads CASSPGGLGYEQYF. As DNA, the CDR3 is TGTGCCAGCAGCCCTGGGGGACTAGGCTACGAGCAGTACTTC.

This clonotype came up a few times. The rearrangement links TRBV25-1 to TRBJ2-3, with a possible D match to TRBD2 (5 bases). With 6 bases removed from V and 0 bases from J, the gap between germline ends came to 19 bases. Per germline, CDR1 MGHDK and CDR2 SYGVNS. The CDR3 is 17 amino acids. The CDR3 DNA sequence: TGTGCCAGCAGCCAGCCGGGGTTCTTGACTAGCACAGATACGCAGTATTTT. Translated: CASSQPGFLTSTDTQYF.